This T cell receptor beta chain was identified during a study of response to subunit inactivated influenza vaccine. This clonotype was seen many times. Its specificity is not known. TCRdb re-called the RT-PCR reads with MiXCR, one entry per CDR3 protein. This table holds roughly 710,000 distinct CDR3 sequences, 11% to 15% found once. Findings and limits, study-wide: Each seasonal influenza vaccination, the authors suggested, recruits few new T cells.

The length of the CDR3 is 13 residues. Germline V gene lookup returns CDR1 SQVTM and CDR2 ANQGSEA. The ends were cut back, 4 bases at V and 4 bases at J, with 11 bases in the middle. The receptor's source is a man aged 50 to 59 who received an inactivated influenza vaccine. The rearrangement joins TRBV29-1 to TRBJ2-1; D possibly corresponds to TRBD2 (6 bases). Specimen: PBMCs from blood, collected roughly 2 weeks before vaccination. CDR3 coding DNA: TGCAGCGTTGTTCCGGCGGGGTACAATGAGCAGTTCTTC. Amino acids: CSVVPAGYNEQFF.